This section outlines one TCR beta chain sequence together with its context. The entry originates in a study of T cell changes during pregnancy in multiple sclerosis. Repertoires were generated with immunoSEQ multiplex PCR, while TCRdb's copy carries only in-frame clones and drops some. The sample carries tens of thousands of clones, over 75% recorded once. This CDR3 contains 13 residues. Germline V lookup: CDR1 MGHRA, CDR2 YSYEKL. Deletions cut 4 bases from V and 2 bases from J, with 9 bases between. The receptor comes from a female donor with multiple sclerosis, enrolled in a pregnancy study. This specimen consisted of CD8+ T cells from peripheral blood mononuclear cells, obtained in the third trimester of pregnancy. The chain has TRBV4-1 and TRBJ2-7; D unresolved. CDR3 sequence reads: CASSLLEAYEQYF. CDR3 nucleotides: TGCGCCAGCAGCCTCCTAGAGGCCTACGAGCAGTACTTC.